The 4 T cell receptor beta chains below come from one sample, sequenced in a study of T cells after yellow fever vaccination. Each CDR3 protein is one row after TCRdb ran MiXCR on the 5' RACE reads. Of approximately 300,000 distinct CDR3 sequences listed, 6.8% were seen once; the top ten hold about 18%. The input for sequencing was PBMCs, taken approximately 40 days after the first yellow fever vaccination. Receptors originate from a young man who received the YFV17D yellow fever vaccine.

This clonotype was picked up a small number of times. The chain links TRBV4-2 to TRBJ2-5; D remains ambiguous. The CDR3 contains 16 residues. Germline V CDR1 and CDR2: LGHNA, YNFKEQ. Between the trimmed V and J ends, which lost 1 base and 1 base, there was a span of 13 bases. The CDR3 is CASSQGSGLFQETQYF. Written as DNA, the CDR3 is TGTGCCAGCAGCCAAGGGTCTGGTCTATTCCAAGAGACCCAGTACTTC.

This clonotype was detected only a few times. CDR3: CASSPYWGQGNYGYTF. CDR3 sequence (DNA): TGTGCCAGCAGCCCATATTGGGGGCAGGGTAACTATGGCTACACCTTC. This chain connects TRBV7-2 to TRBJ1-2, with TRBD1 as a possible D gene (6 bases). The germline V gene encodes CDR1 SGHTA and CDR2 FQGNSA. The CDR3 length is 16 residues. V was clipped by 5 bases and J by 1 base, with 17 bases between them.

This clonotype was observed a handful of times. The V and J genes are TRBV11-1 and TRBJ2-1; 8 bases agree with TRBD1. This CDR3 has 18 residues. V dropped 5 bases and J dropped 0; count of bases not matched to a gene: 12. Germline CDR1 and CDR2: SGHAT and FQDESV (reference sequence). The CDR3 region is CASSPPVKQGDSYNEQFF. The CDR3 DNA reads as TGTGCCAGCAGCCCCCCGGTGAAACAGGGGGACTCCTACAATGAGCAGTTCTTC.

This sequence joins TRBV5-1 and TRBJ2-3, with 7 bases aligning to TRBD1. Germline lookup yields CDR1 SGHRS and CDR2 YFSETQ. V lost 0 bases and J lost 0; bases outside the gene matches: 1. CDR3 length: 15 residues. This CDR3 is CASSLGDRSTDTQYF. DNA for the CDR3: TGCGCCAGCAGCTTGGGGGACAGAAGCACAGATACGCAGTATTTT.